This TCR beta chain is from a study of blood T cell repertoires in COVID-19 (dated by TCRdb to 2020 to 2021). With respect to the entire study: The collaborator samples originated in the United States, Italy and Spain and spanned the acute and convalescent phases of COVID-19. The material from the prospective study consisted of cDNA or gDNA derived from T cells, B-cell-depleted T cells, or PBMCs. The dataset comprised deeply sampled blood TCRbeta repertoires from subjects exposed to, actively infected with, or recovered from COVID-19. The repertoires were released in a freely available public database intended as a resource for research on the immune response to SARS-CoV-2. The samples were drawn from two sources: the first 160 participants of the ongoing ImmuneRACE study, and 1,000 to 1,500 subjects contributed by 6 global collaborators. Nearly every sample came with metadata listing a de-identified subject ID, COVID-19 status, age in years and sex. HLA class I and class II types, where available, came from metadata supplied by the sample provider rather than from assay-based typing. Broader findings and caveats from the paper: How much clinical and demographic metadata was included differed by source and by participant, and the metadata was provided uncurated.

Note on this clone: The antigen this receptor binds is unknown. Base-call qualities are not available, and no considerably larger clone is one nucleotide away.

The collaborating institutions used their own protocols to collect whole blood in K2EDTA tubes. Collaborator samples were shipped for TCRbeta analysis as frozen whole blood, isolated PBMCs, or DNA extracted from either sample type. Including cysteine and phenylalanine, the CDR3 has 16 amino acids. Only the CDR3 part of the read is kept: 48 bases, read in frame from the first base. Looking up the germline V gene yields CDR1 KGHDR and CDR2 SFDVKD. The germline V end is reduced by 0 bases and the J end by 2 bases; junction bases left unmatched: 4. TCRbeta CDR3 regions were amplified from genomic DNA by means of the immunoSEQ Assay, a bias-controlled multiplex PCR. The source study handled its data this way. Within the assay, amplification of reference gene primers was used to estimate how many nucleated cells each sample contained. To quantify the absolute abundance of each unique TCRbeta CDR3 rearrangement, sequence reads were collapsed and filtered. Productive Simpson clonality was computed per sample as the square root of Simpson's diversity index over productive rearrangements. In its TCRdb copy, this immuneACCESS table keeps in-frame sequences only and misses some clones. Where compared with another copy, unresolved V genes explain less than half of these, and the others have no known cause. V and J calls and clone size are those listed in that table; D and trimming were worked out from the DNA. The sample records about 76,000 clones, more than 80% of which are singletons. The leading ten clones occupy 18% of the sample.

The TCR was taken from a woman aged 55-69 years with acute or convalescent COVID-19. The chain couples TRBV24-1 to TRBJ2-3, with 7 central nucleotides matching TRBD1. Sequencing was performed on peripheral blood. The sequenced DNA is TGTGCCACCAGTGATTTGAGGACAGGTTACACAGATACGCAGTATTTT. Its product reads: CATSDLRTGYTDTQYF.